Below, 30 T cell receptor beta chains from the same sample are listed, as sequenced in a study of T-cell memory formation after mild COVID-19. TCRdb reanalysed the 5' RACE reads using MiXCR and keeps one entry per CDR3 protein. Found here are hundreds of thousands of distinct CDR3 sequences, about 16% of them singletons; the top ten hold about 2%. The specimen was PBMCs or a T cell subset sorted from them (not recorded which). Receptors originate from an adult woman who had mild COVID-19 (a few samples of this study predate the infection). Cell type and time point are not known.

This clonotype turned up a few times. The J gene is TRBJ1-5, the V gene TRBV5-1; TRBD1 might be the D (6 bases). CDR1 SGHRS and CDR2 YFSETQ come from the germline V gene. V gave up 1 base and J gave up 6 bases, with 14 bases separating them. The CDR3 has 15 amino acids. CDR3 DNA sequence: TGCGCCAGCAGCTTGATATCAGGGGATGGTCAGCCCCAGCATTTT. As protein: CASSLISGDGQPQHF.

This clonotype has just a few counts. The chain employs TRBV7-6 and TRBJ2-1; D gene unclear. The CDR3 is made up of 12 amino acids. The V and J ends lost 2 bases and 5 bases respectively, with 4 bases between them. Germline V gene data show CDR1 as SGHVS and CDR2 as FNYEAQ. The CDR3 DNA reads TGTGCCAGCAGCTTATTGGACAATGAGCAGTTCTTC. Translating gives CASSLLDNEQFF.

This sequence joins TRBV25-1 and TRBJ1-1; no reliable D call. The V end lost 0 bases, the J end lost 4 bases, and 9 bases lay between the germline ends. Per the germline V gene, CDR1 is MGHDK and CDR2 is SYGVNS. The CDR3 has 14 residues. The CDR3 region has the DNA TGTGCCAGCAGTGAATATGGGTGGGGCACTGAAGCTTTCTTT. It specifies CASSEYGWGTEAFF.

The chain carries TRBV19 and TRBJ2-7; D is unresolved. The CDR3 extends over 11 amino acids. V lost 10 bases and J 4 bases, leaving 11 bases between the germline ends. Germline lookup yields CDR1 LNHDA and CDR2 SQIVND (reference sequence). CDR3 residues: CATALRYEQYF. DNA of the CDR3: TGTGCCACCGCGTTGAGGTACGAGCAGTACTTC.

The chain recombines TRBV18 with TRBJ2-3, with 7 nucleotides matching TRBD2. This CDR3 is built from 15 residues. J was trimmed by 5 bases and V by 10 bases; bases with no gene match: 15. Germline-derived CDR1 and CDR2 are KGHSH and LQKENI. The DNA for the CDR3 is TGTGCCACAGGAAGCGGGACCGCCGAGGGAGATACGCAGTATTTT. Protein product: CATGSGTAEGDTQYF.

This clonotype has a handful of counts. This CDR3 is CASSSGLGVGETQYF. The CDR3 coding sequence is TGTGCCAGCAGCTCAGGACTAGGGGTTGGGGAGACCCAGTACTTC. V gene TRBV5-4 combines with J gene TRBJ2-5, with 7 bases matching TRBD2. From germline, CDR1 is SGHNT and CDR2 YYREEE (reference sequence). After removal of 3 bases from V and 5 bases from J, the junction contained 10 bases not matched to a gene. This CDR3 is 15 amino acids long.

CDR3: CSARGPAGTYEQYF. For the CDR3, the DNA is TGCAGTGCTAGAGGTCCGGCAGGGACCTACGAGCAGTACTTC. The chain combines TRBV20-1 with TRBJ2-7, with TRBD1 as a possible D gene (5 bases). The V gene lost 1 base and the J gene lost 2 bases, with 12 bases spanning the gap. Germline V gene sequence: CDR1 DFQATT, CDR2 SNEGSKA (reference sequence). The CDR3 has 14 residues.

This clonotype was detected only a few times. This chain's CDR3 is CASSPLAGGTTGELFF. Written as DNA, the CDR3 is TGTGCCAGCAGCCCTCTAGCGGGGGGCACCACCGGGGAGCTGTTTTTT. The rearrangement joins TRBV7-2 to TRBJ2-2, with TRBD2 identical over 11 bases. The CDR3 contains 16 residues. Germline-derived CDR1 and CDR2 are SGHTA and FQGNSA. The ends lost 5 bases at V and 4 bases at J; junction bases unmatched: 6.

The rearrangement links TRBV7-2 to TRBJ2-1, with no clear D. Trimming pared 1 base from V and 7 bases from J, leaving 8 bases between. Germline lookup yields CDR1 SGHTA and CDR2 FQGNSA. The length of the CDR3 is 13 residues. The DNA of the CDR3 is TGTGCCAGCAGCTTAGAGGCCCCAAATGAGCAGTTCTTC. As protein: CASSLEAPNEQFF.

This clonotype came up a few times. This chain joins TRBV5-1 and TRBJ2-1; TRBD1 matches at 8 bases. Germline trimming cut 3 bases from V and 7 bases from J; bases unmatched to any gene: 9. The CDR3 length is 15 residues. Germline V gene data show CDR1 as SGHRS and CDR2 as YFSETQ. The CDR3 bases are TGCGCCAGCAGCTATGGCCAGGGGGCGCCTAATGAGCAGTTCTTC. Its protein is CASSYGQGAPNEQFF.

This clonotype was seen only a few times. V is TRBV20-1 and J is TRBJ2-7; no clear D gene. V was pared by 5 bases and J by 2 bases, with 10 bases between. The V gene's germline CDR1 is DFQATT and CDR2 SNEGSKA (reference sequence). This CDR3 has 12 residues. The CDR3 DNA reads as TGCAGTGCTTCTAGAGGCCCCTACGAGCAGTACTTC. Translated, it gives CSASRGPYEQYF.

About this clonotype itself: A read error is possible here, since a much larger clone lies one base away. This rearrangement joins TRBV4-2 to TRBJ2-7; 7 bases are a match to TRBD1. CDR1 is LGHNA and CDR2 is YNFKEQ in the germline V gene. This CDR3 contains 16 residues. As DNA, the CDR3 is TGTGCCAGCAGACAAGATCCCGGACAGGAAGGAAGTGAGCAGTACTTC. Encoded protein: CASRQDPGQEGSEQYF.

This clonotype appeared a few times. The genes are TRBV20-1 and TRBJ1-1; D gene uncertain. From germline, CDR1 is DFQATT and CDR2 SNEGSKA (reference sequence). V dropped 6 bases and J dropped 0 bases, with 14 bases sitting between them. The CDR3 runs 14 residues. The CDR3, as DNA: TGCAGTGCGGGATTAGGAGTCATGAACACTGAAGCTTTCTTT. This sequence encodes CSAGLGVMNTEAFF.

This clonotype has just a few counts. The chain couples TRBV5-1 to TRBJ2-1; D is perhaps TRBD1 (5 bases). V was cut by 2 bases and J by 7 bases, with 16 bases left in between. The CDR3 consists of 15 residues. The germline gives CDR1 SGHRS, CDR2 YFSETQ. The CDR3 region is CASSFAGLLINEQFF. The CDR3 coding sequence is TGCGCCAGCAGCTTTGCAGGGCTTCTCATAAATGAGCAGTTCTTC.

The chain is built from TRBV2 and TRBJ2-3; 11 nucleotides match TRBD2. Germline V lookup: CDR1 SNHLY, CDR2 FYNNEI. The trim removed 8 bases at V and 2 bases at J, leaving 3 bases unmatched. CDR3 length: 14 residues. The CDR3 is CASFSGGVTDTQYF. CDR3 nucleotides: TGTGCCAGCTTTAGCGGGGGGGTCACAGATACGCAGTATTTT.

This clonotype was seen a few times. V gene TRBV12-5 combines with J gene TRBJ2-6; D unresolved. Trimming took 7 bases from V and 0 from J, leaving 4 bases between them. This CDR3 region has 13 residues. Germline V CDR1 and CDR2: LGHNT, FRNRAP. The CDR3 region is CASESSGANVLTF. The CDR3 coding sequence is TGTGCTAGTGAAAGCTCTGGGGCCAACGTCCTGACTTTC.

V and J are TRBV4-2 and TRBJ2-7; 9 positions match TRBD2. CDR1 and CDR2 from the germline V gene are LGHNA and YNFKEQ. The ends lost 1 base at V and 5 bases at J; junction bases unmatched: 12. This CDR3 contains 17 residues. The CDR3 DNA reads TGTGCCAGCAGCCAAGGGATAAGAGCGGGGGGAGAGGACGAGCAGTACTTC. This codes for CASSQGIRAGGEDEQYF.

This clonotype was recorded many times. This chain joins TRBV15 and TRBJ2-4, with 10 bases matching TRBD1. The CDR3 is made up of 16 amino acids. Trimming cost V 5 bases and J 2 bases; bases outside gene matches: 6. Germline V CDR1 and CDR2: LNHNV, YYDKDF (reference sequence). The CDR3 sequence is CATSLRTGGSKNIQYF. The CDR3 DNA reads TGTGCCACCAGCCTTCGGACAGGGGGATCCAAAAACATTCAGTACTTC. The whole variable domain, filled in from reference TRBV15 and TRBJ2-4, reads DAMVIQNPRYQVTQFGKPVTLSCSQTLNHNVMYWYQQKSSQAPKLLFHYYDKDFNNEADTPDNFQSRRPNTSFCFLDIRSPGLGDTAMYLCATSLRTGGSKNIQYFGAGTRLSVL.

The chain links TRBV2 to TRBJ2-7; 9 bases agree with TRBD2. Trimming cost V 3 bases and J 2 bases; bases outside gene matches: 5. The CDR3 is made up of 15 amino acids. CDR1 and CDR2 (germline): SNHLY, FYNNEI. The CDR3 DNA reads TGTGCCAGCAGTGAGGAAGCGGGGGGTACCTACGAGCAGTACTTC. Translating it yields CASSEEAGGTYEQYF.

The chain is built from TRBV19 and TRBJ2-1; 9 bases align to TRBD1. From germline, CDR1 is LNHDA and CDR2 SQIVND (reference sequence). The CDR3 loop spans 13 amino acids. With 6 bases clipped from V and 9 bases from J, the junction kept 6 bases outside the gene matches. The DNA for the CDR3 is TGTGCCAGTAGCCATACAGGGGGCGGTGAGCAGTTCTTC. It encodes CASSHTGGGEQFF.

This clonotype was observed a few times. The chain has TRBV5-1 and TRBJ1-3; maybe TRBD1 (6 bases). There are 16 residues in the CDR3. Germline loops: CDR1 SGHRS, CDR2 YFSETQ. Trimming cost V 4 bases and J 9 bases, with 23 bases left between them. CDR3 sequence: CASSELTRGAGGTIYF. In DNA form, the CDR3 reads TGCGCCAGCAGCGAATTAACCAGGGGTGCGGGCGGCACCATATATTTT.

This chain links TRBV9 with TRBJ2-3; the D gene is possibly TRBD2 (6 bases). The CDR3 length is 16 residues. Trimming left V 4 bases short and J 1 base short, with 16 bases between. Germline CDR1 reads SGDLS; CDR2 reads YYNGEE. The CDR3, as DNA: TGTGCCAGCAGCCCCCGGGCGGGCGGGGGCACAGATACGCAGTATTTT. This gives the protein CASSPRAGGGTDTQYF. Together with reference TRBV9 and TRBJ2-3, the CDR3 gives the full variable domain: DSGVTQTPKHLITATGQRVTLRCSPRSGDLSVYWYQQSLDQGLQFLIQYYNGEERAKGNILERFSAQQFPDLHSELNLSSLELGDSALYFCASSPRAGGGTDTQYFGPGTRLTVL.

The chain joins TRBV24-1 to TRBJ2-3, with 8 bases aligning to TRBD2. Trimming cost V 10 bases and J 2 bases; bases outside gene matches: 7. Germline V gene sequence: CDR1 KGHDR, CDR2 SFDVKD. The CDR3 sequence is 14 residues long. The CDR3 loop reads CATQAGAFTDTQYF. The CDR3 DNA sequence: TGTGCCACTCAAGCGGGAGCCTTCACAGATACGCAGTATTTT.

This clonotype was recorded once. The chain is built from TRBV12-3 or TRBV12-4 and TRBJ2-7, with 10 bases fitting TRBD1. The CDR3 is made up of 15 amino acids. J was trimmed by 2 bases and V by 6 bases; bases with no gene match: 7. CDR3 nucleotides: TGTGCCAGCAGCAACCCCGGGACAGGGGCCTACGAGCAGTACTTC. Protein product: CASSNPGTGAYEQYF.

This clonotype turned up a few times. The rearrangement joins TRBV10-3 to TRBJ1-5, with no clear D. V lost 0 bases and J 1 base, leaving 10 bases between the germline ends. The length of the CDR3 is 16 residues. CDR1 is ENHRY, CDR2 SYGVKD, per germline. In DNA, the CDR3 is TGTGCCATCAGTGAGTCGTTAGGGAGGAGCAATCAGCCCCAGCATTTT. Translation: CAISESLGRSNQPQHF.

The rearrangement uses TRBV9 and TRBJ2-7, with TRBD2 matching 7 bases. The CDR3 totals 15 residues. Germline V gene data show CDR1 as SGDLS and CDR2 as YYNGEE. The J segment lost 2 bases and the V segment lost 4 bases, leaving 9 bases of the junction unmatched. CDR3 protein: CASSTQAGSTYEQYF. The DNA of the CDR3 is TGTGCCAGCAGCACCCAAGCGGGGTCGACCTACGAGCAGTACTTC.

This chain joins TRBV18 and TRBJ1-2; D is ambiguous. Deletions cut 4 bases from V and 1 base from J, with 16 bases between. Germline V gives CDR1 KGHSH, CDR2 LQKENI. The CDR3 has 16 residues. The CDR3 DNA reads TGTGCCAGCTCACGAGCGGCAGCAGACCTTAACTATGGCTACACCTTC. Translation gives CASSRAAADLNYGYTF.

This clonotype was counted a few times. This rearrangement joins TRBV5-1 to TRBJ1-4; weak D call: TRBD1 (6 bases). Germline V gene lookup returns CDR1 SGHRS and CDR2 YFSETQ. This CDR3 has 15 residues. The germline V and J ends were trimmed by 4 bases and 8 bases, with 18 bases remaining between them. The CDR3 is CASSTNWGAEEKLFF. The DNA for the CDR3 is TGCGCCAGCAGCACGAATTGGGGGGCTGAGGAAAAACTGTTTTTT.

The chain carries TRBV15 and TRBJ1-2; D unresolved. The V gene's germline CDR1 is LNHNV and CDR2 YYDKDF (reference sequence). Trimming took 0 bases from V and 3 from J, leaving 8 bases between them. There are 14 residues in the CDR3. Written as DNA, the CDR3 is TGTGCCACCAGCAGAGATCTTGCCGACTATGGCTACACCTTC. It yields the protein CATSRDLADYGYTF.

This clonotype was counted only a few times. The CDR3: CASSLRDRSYNEQFF. DNA for the CDR3: TGTGCCAGCAGCCTCCGGGACAGGAGCTACAATGAGCAGTTCTTC. This chain connects TRBV5-5 to TRBJ2-1; 8 bases align to TRBD1. There are 15 residues in the CDR3. CDR1 is SGHKS and CDR2 is YYEKEE in the germline V gene (reference sequence). V trimming: 4 bases; J trimming: 3 bases; junction bases outside the gene matches: 6.